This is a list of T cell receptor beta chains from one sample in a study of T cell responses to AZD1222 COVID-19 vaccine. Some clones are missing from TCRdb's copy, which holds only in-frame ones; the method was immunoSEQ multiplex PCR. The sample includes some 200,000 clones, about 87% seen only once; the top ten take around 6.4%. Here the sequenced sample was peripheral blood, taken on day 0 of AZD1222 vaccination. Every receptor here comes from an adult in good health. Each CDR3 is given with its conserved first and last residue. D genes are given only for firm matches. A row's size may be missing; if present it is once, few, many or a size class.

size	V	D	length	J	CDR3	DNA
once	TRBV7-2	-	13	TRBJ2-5	CASSFSLRETQYF	TGTGCCAGCAGCTTCTCACTCCGGGAGACCCAGTACTTC
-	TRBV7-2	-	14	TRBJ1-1	CASSFQGYNTEAFF	TGTGCCAGCAGCTTTCAGGGATATAACACTGAAGCTTTCTTT
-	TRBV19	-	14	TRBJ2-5	CASSIWGNQETQYF	TGTGCCAGTAGTATATGGGGGAACCAAGAGACCCAGTACTTC
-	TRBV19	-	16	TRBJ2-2	CASSTPWDIQGRELFF	TGTGCCAGTAGTACCCCTTGGGACATTCAAGGAAGGGAGCTGTTTTTT
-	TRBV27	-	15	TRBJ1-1	CASSLWGGADTEAFF	TGTGCCAGCAGTTTATGGGGGGGCGCGGACACTGAAGCTTTCTTT
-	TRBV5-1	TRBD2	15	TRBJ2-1	CASSKTSGGKNEQFF	TGCGCCAGCAGCAAGACTAGCGGGGGGAAGAATGAGCAGTTCTTC
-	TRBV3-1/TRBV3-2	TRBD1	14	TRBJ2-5	CASERDRGQETQYF	TGTGCCAGCGAAAGAGACAGGGGCCAAGAGACCCAGTACTTC
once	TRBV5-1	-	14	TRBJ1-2	CASSLEARNYGYTF	TGCGCCAGCAGCTTGGAGGCCAGGAACTATGGCTACACCTTC
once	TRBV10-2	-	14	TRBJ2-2	CASSESGGTGELFF	TGCGCCAGCAGTGAGTCAGGGGGAACCGGGGAGCTGTTTTTT
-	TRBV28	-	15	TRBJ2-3	CASGPHRTSTDTQYF	TGTGCCAGCGGGCCCCACCGAACTAGCACAGATACGCAGTATTTT
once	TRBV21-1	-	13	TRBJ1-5	CASSPRGNQPQHF	TGTGCCAGCAGCCCGCGGGGCAATCAGCCCCAGCATTTT
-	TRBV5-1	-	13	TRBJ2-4	CASQDLAKNIQYF	TGCGCCAGCCAAGACCTAGCCAAAAACATTCAGTACTTC
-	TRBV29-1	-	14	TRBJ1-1	CSVEDWRVSTEAFF	TGCAGCGTTGAAGATTGGAGGGTTTCGACTGAAGCTTTCTTT
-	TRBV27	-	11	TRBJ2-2	CRSGNTGELFF	TGTCGCAGCGGCAACACCGGGGAGCTGTTTTTT
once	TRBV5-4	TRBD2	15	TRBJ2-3	CASRLGLAGTDTQYF	TGTGCCAGCAGGTTAGGACTAGCGGGCACAGATACGCAGTATTTT
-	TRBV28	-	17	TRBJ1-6	CASSQYGEGRRFSPLHF	TGTGCCAGCAGCCAATATGGGGAGGGGAGAAGATTTTCACCCCTCCACTTT
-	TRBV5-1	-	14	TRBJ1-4	CASTAASANEKLFF	TGCGCCAGCACCGCGGCCTCCGCTAATGAAAAACTGTTTTTT
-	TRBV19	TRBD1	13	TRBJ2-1	CASSAGTGFWQFF	TGTGCCAGTAGTGCCGGGACAGGGTTTTGGCAGTTCTTC
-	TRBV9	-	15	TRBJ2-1	CASSDMGTPTPEQFF	TGTGCCAGCAGCGATATGGGGACACCAACACCTGAGCAGTTCTTC
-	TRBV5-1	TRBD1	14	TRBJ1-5	CASSRTGGNQPQHF	TGCGCCAGCAGTCGGACAGGAGGCAATCAGCCCCAGCATTTT
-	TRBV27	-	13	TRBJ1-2	CASSTTGAYGYTF	TGTGCCAGCAGCACCACCGGGGCATATGGCTACACCTTC
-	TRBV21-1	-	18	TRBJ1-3	CASSKGNRTGDSGNTIYF	TGTGCCAGCAGCAAAGGAAACAGGACAGGGGACTCTGGAAACACCATATATTTT
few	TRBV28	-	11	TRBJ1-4	CASGLGEKLFF	TGTGCCAGCGGCTTGGGGGAGAAACTGTTTTTT
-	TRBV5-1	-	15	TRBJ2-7	CASSRTALGSYEQYF	TGCGCCAGCAGCAGGACAGCCCTGGGCTCCTACGAGCAGTACTTC
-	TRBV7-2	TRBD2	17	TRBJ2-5	CASSLVVRAGVRETQYF	TGTGCCAGCAGCTTAGTGGTGAGGGCGGGAGTCCGGGAGACCCAGTACTTC
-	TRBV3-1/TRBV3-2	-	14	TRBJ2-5	CASSRNEAVETQYF	TGTGCCAGCAGCCGCAACGAGGCCGTTGAGACCCAGTACTTC
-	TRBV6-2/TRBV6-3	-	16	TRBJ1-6	CASSYGQGDLNSPLHF	TGTGCCAGCAGTTACGGTCAGGGCGACTTGAATTCACCCCTCCACTTT
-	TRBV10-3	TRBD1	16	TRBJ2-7	CAISPLGTGDQYEQYF	TGTGCCATCAGTCCTTTAGGGACAGGGGATCAGTACGAGCAGTACTTC
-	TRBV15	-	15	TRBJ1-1	CATRKGVGMNTEAFF	TGTGCCACCAGGAAGGGGGTGGGTATGAACACTGAAGCTTTCTTT
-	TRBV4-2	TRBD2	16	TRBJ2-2	CASSQDGTSVAGELFF	TGTGCCAGCAGCCAAGACGGGACTAGCGTGGCCGGGGAGCTGTTTTTT
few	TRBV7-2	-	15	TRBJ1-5	CASSLVGGVNQPQHF	TGTGCCAGCAGCTTAGTTGGTGGGGTCAATCAGCCCCAGCATTTT